This TCR beta chain came from a study of blood T cells in healthy people across ages. The second PCR ran 7 to 11 cycles with a sample-barcoded 5' primer and J-beta primers. TCRdb reanalysed the 5' RACE reads using MiXCR and keeps one entry per CDR3 protein. The sample includes about 620,000 distinct CDR3 sequences, around 20% of them seen just once. This clonotype was detected a few times. This receptor was identified in a man between 65 and 85 years old in good health. Sequenced sample: blood.

The CDR3: CASSYSMGSYEQYF. The CDR3 DNA sequence: TGTGCCAGCAGTTACTCGATGGGCTCCTACGAGCAGTACTTC. The chain employs TRBV6-2 or TRBV6-3 and TRBJ2-7; D unclear. There are 14 residues in the CDR3. Germline-derived CDR1 and CDR2 are MNHEY and SVGEGT. The V gene lost 0 bases and the J gene lost 0 bases, with 6 bases spanning the gap.